This T cell receptor beta chain is from a study of tumor-infiltrating lymphocytes in primary liver carcinoma. Findings and limits, study-wide: Paired tumor-adjacent and tumor-blood samples overlapped less than tumor region pairs did. Blood trailed tumors significantly in top-250-clone fraction (p = 0.039).

Starting from approximately 500 ng of total RNA, TCR beta cDNA was produced with a primer in the constant region. Modified slightly, ARM-PCR produced TCR beta libraries over three nested multiplex PCR rounds. For around 9 cycles apiece, the opening two PCR rounds ran with TRBV1-TRBV30 forward primers and a C-beta reverse primer. TCRdb independently ran MiXCR on the multiplex PCR reads; one entry per CDR3 protein. This repertoire shows about 44,000 distinct CDR3 sequences, about 80% found once; its top ten account for about 30%. A remark on this clonotype: Its antigen is unknown. One end of the junction varies from germline; a read error may be responsible.

Germline V gene lookup returns CDR1 MNHNS and CDR2 SASEGT. The CDR3 is 13 residues long. Total RNA and DNA came together from approximately 20-30 mg of bulk tissue without cell sorting. At sampling, these chronic HBV carriers had received no treatment. Tumors were each sampled at five separate regions. Sequencing was performed on liver tumor tissue from sampling region 3. Subset in this sample: tumor region T3, left-lateral pole. The V and J genes are TRBV6-1 and TRBJ2-5; 7 bases fit TRBD1. This TCR was recovered from a middle-aged man with primary liver carcinoma and hepatitis B virus infection. CDR3 sequence (DNA): TGTACCAGCAGTGATGGGACAGTGCAGACCCAGTACTTC. The encoded protein is CTSSDGTVQTQYF.